This T cell receptor (beta chain) originates from a study of blood T cell repertoires in COVID-19. About the study: From the United States, Italy and Spain came samples of acute and convalescent COVID-19. T cells, B-cell-depleted T cells, or PBMCs supplied cDNA or gDNA.

Germline assignment: CDR1 SGHNT and CDR2 YENEEA. Trimming took off 0 bases at V and 5 bases at J, with 13 bases between the two ends. CDR3 length: 15 amino acids. Categorization into cohorts depended on clinical history that participants reported. This clone has just one count. Data came from immunoSEQ multiplex PCR; TCRdb stores just in-frame clones and leaves some out. Of roughly 190,000 clones listed, about nine tenths are singletons. The TCR originated in a woman aged 25 to 39 who had recovered from COVID-19. The chain has TRBV11-3 and TRBJ1-1, with D possibly being TRBD1 (6 bases). Source material: PBMCs or T cells enriched from blood (not recorded which). Here the CDR3 reads CASSLEGAQGTEAFF. The CDR3 nucleotides are TGTGCCAGCAGCTTAGAAGGGGCGCAGGGGACTGAAGCTTTCTTT.